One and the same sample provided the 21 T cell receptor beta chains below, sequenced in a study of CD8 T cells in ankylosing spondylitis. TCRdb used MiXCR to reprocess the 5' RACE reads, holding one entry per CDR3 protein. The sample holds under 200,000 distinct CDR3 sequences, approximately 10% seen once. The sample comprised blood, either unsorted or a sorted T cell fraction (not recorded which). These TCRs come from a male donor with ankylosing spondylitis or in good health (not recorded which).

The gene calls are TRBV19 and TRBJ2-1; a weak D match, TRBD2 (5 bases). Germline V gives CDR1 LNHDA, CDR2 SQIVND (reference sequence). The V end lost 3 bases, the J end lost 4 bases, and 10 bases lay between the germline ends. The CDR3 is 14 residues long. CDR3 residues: CASSIKAVYNEQFF. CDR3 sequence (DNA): TGTGCCAGTAGTATTAAAGCGGTATACAATGAGCAGTTCTTC.

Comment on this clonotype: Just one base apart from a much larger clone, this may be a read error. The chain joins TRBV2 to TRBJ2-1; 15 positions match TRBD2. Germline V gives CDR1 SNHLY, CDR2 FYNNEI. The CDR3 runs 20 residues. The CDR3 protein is CASSDPLGLAGGQSYNEKFF. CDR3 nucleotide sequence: TGTGCCAGCAGTGACCCCCTGGGACTAGCGGGAGGCCAATCCTACAATGAGAAGTTCTTC.

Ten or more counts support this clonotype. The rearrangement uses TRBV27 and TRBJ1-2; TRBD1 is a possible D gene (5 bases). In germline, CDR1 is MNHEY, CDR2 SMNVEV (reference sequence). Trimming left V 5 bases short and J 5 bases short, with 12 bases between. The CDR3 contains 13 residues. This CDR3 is CASSHRTEYGYTF. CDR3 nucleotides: TGTGCCAGCAGTCACAGGACGGAGTATGGCTACACCTTC.

The CDR3, as DNA: TGCGCCAGCAGCCCAGGTGGGGGTGGAAGCTCCTACGAGCAGTACTTC. It is translated as CASSPGGGGSSYEQYF. This chain connects TRBV23-1 to TRBJ2-7, with D perhaps assigned TRBD1 or TRBD2 (5 bases each). TRBV23-1 is an open reading frame, and its role is uncertain. Trimming shortened V by 6 bases and J by 0 bases, and 18 bases separated the two germline ends. This CDR3 region has 16 residues.

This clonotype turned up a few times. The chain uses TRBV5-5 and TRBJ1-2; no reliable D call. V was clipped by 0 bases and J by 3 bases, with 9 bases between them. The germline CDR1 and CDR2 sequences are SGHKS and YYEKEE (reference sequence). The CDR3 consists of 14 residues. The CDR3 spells CASSLARADYGYTF. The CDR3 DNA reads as TGTGCCAGCAGCTTGGCTCGGGCAGACTATGGCTACACCTTC.

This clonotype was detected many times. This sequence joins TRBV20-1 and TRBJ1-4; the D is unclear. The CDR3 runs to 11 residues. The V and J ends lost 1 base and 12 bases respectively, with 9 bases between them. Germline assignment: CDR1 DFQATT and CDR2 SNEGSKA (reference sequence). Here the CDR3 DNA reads TGCAGTGCTAGAGGGTCCGTGGAACTGTTTTTT. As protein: CSARGSVELFF.

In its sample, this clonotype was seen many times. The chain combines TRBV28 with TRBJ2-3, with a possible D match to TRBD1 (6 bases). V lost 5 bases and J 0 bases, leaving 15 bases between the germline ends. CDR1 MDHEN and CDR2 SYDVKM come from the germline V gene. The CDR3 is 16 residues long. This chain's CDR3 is CASSPWGQGSTDTQYF. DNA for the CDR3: TGTGCCAGCAGTCCTTGGGGGCAGGGAAGCACAGATACGCAGTATTTT. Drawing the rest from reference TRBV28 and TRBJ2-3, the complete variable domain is DVKVTQSSRYLVKRTGEKVFLECVQDMDHENMFWYRQDPGLGLRLIYFSYDVKMKEKGDIPEGYSVSREKKERFSLILESASTNQTSMYLCASSPWGQGSTDTQYFGPGTRLTVL.

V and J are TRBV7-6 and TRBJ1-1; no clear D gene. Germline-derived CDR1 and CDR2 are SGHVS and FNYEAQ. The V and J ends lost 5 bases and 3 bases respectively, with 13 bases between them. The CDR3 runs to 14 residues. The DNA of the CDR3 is TGTGCCAGCAGCCCGACGCTTTGGGACACTGAAGCTTTCTTT. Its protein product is CASSPTLWDTEAFF. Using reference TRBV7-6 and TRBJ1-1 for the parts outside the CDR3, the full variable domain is GAGVSQSPRYKVTKRGQDVALRCDPISGHVSLYWYRQALGQGPEFLTYFNYEAQQDKSGLPNDRFSAERPEGSISTLTIQRTEQRDSAMYRCASSPTLWDTEAFFGQGTRLTVV.

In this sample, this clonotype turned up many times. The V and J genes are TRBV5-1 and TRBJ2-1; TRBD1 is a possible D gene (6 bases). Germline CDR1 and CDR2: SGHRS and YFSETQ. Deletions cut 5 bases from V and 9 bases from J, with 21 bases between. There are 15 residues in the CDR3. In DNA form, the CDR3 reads TGCGCCAGCAGTGGAACAGGGTCTCGATCGGTTGAGCAGTTCTTC. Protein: CASSGTGSRSVEQFF.

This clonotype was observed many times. CDR3: CSAEGRGDTDTQYF. DNA for the CDR3: TGCAGTGCCGAAGGCCGGGGGGACACAGATACGCAGTATTTT. The chain couples TRBV20-1 to TRBJ2-3; TRBD2 matches 7 bases. Germline V CDR1 and CDR2: DFQATT, SNEGSKA (reference sequence). V shed 6 bases and J 2 bases; nucleotides not matched to a gene: 8. CDR3 length: 14 residues.

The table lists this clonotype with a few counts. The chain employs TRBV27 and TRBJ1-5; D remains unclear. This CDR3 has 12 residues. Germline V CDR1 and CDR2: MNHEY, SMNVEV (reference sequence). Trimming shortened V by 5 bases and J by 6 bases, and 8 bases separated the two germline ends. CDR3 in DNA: TGTGCCAGCAGTCACCTATCTCAGCCCCAGCATTTT. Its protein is CASSHLSQPQHF.

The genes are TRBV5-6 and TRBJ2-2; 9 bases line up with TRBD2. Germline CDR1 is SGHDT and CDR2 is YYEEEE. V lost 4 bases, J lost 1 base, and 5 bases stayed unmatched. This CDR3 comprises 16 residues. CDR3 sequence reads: CASSPRLAVNTGELFF. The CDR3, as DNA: TGTGCCAGCAGCCCCAGACTAGCGGTGAACACCGGGGAGCTGTTTTTT.

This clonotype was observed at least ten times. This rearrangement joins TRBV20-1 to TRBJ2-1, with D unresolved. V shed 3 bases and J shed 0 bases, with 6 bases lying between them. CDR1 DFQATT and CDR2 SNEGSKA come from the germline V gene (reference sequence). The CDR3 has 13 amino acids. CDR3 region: CSASQSSYNEQFF. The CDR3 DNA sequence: TGCAGTGCTAGCCAGAGCTCCTACAATGAGCAGTTCTTC.

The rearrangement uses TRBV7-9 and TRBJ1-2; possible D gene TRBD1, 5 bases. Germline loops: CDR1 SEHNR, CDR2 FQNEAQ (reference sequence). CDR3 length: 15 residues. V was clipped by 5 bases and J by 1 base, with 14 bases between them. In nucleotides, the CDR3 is TGTGCCAGCAGCACGGGGACGGGTGTTAACTATGGCTACACCTTC. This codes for CASSTGTGVNYGYTF. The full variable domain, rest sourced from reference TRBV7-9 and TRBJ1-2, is DTGVSQNPRHKITKRGQNVTFRCDPISEHNRLYWYRQTLGQGPEFLTYFQNEAQLEKSRLLSDRFSAERPKGSFSTLEIQRTEQGDSAMYLCASSTGTGVNYGYTFGSGTRLTVV.

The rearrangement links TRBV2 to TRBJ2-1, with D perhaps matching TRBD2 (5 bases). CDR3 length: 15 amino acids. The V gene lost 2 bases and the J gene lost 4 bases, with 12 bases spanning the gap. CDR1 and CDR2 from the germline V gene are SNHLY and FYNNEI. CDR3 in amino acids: CASSERSGLYNEQFF. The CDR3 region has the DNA TGTGCCAGCAGTGAAAGGAGCGGTCTATACAATGAGCAGTTCTTC. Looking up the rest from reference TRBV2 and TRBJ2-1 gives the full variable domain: EPEVTQTPSHQVTQMGQEVILRCVPISNHLYFYWYRQILGQKVEFLVSFYNNEISEKSEIFDDQFSVERPDGSNFTLKIRSTKLEDSAMYFCASSERSGLYNEQFFGPGTRLTVL.

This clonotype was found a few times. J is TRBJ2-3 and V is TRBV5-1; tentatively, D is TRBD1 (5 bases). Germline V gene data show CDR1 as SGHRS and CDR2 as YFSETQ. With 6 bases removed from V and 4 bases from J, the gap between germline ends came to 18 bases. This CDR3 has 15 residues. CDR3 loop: CASNAQGSNADTQYF. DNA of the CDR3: TGCGCCAGCAATGCTCAGGGTTCAAACGCAGATACGCAGTATTTT.

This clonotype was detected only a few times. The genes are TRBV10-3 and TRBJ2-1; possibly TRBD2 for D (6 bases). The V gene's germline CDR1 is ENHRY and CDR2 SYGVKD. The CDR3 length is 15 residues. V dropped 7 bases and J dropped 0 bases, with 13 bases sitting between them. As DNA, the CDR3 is TGTGCCATCACTAGCGAGCGGAGCTCCTACAATGAGCAGTTCTTC. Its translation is CAITSERSSYNEQFF.

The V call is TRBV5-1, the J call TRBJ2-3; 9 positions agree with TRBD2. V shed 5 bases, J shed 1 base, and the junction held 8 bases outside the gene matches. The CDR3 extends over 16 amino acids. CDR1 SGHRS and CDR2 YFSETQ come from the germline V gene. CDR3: CASRSRTSAGTDTQYF. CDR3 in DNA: TGCGCCAGCAGGAGTCGGACTAGCGCCGGCACAGATACGCAGTATTTT.

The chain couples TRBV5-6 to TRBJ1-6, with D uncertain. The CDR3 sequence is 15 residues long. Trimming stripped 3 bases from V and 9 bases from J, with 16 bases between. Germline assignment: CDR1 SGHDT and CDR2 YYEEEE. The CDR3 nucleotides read TGTGCCAGCAGCTCCCGACATCCCAGTGGTTCACCCCTCCACTTT. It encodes CASSSRHPSGSPLHF.

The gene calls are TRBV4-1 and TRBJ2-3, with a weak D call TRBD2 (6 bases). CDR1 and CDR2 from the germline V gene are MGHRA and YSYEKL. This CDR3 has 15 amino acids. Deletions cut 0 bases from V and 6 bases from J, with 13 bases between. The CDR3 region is CASSQDGTARDTQYF. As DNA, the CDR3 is TGCGCCAGCAGCCAAGATGGGACTGCGCGGGATACGCAGTATTTT.

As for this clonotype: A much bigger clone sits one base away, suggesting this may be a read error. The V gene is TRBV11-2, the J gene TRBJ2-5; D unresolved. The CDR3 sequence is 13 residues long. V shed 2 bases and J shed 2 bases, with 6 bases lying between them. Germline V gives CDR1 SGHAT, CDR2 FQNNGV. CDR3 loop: CASSLIQQETQYF. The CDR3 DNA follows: TGTGCCAGCAGCTTAATACAACAAGAGACCCAGTACTTC.